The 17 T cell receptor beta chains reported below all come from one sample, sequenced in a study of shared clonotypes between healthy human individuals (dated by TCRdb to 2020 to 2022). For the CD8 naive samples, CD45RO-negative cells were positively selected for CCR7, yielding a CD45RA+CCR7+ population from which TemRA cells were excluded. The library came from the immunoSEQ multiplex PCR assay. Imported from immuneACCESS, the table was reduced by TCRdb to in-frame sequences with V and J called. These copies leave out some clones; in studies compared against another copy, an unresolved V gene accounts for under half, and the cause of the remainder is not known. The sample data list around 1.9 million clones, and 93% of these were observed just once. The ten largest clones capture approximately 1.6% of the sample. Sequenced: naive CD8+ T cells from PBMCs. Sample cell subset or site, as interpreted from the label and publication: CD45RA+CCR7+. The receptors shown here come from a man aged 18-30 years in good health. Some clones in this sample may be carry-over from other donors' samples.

The CDR3 DNA reads TGCGCCAGCAGCCCCGGCTGGGGAGCGTCAAACCACGAGCAGTACTTC. It encodes CASSPGWGASNHEQYF. The genes are TRBV5-1 and TRBJ2-7, with D perhaps matching TRBD2 (5 bases). This CDR3 has 16 residues. V lost 4 bases, J lost 5 bases, and 22 bases lay in between. Per germline, CDR1 SGHRS and CDR2 YFSETQ.

The CDR3 here is CASRTPGQDSYEQYF. As DNA, the CDR3 is TGTGCCAGCAGAACTCCTGGACAGGACTCCTACGAGCAGTACTTC. J is TRBJ2-7 and V is TRBV2, with 7 bases matching TRBD1. The CDR3 contains 15 residues. Trimming took 6 bases from V and 0 from J; bases not matched to a gene: 8. Germline CDR1 is SNHLY and CDR2 is FYNNEI.

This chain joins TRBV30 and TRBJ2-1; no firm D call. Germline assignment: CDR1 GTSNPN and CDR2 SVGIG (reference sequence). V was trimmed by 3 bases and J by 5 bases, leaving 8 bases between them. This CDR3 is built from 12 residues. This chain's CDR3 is CAWREWDNEQFF. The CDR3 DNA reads TGTGCCTGGAGGGAATGGGACAATGAGCAGTTCTTC.

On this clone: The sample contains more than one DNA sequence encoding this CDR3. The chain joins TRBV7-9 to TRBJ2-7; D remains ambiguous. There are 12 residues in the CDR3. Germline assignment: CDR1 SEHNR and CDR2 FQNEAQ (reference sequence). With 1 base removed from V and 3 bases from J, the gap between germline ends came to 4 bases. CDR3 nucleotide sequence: TGTGCCAGCAGCTTAGGTTTCTACGAGCAGTACTTC. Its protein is CASSLGFYEQYF.

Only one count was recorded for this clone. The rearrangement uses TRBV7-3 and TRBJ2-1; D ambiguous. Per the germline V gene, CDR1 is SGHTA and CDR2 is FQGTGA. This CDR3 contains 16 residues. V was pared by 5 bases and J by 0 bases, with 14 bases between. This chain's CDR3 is CASSQGGRSSYNEQFF. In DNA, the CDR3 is TGTGCCAGCAGCCAAGGTGGCAGGAGCTCCTACAATGAGCAGTTCTTC.

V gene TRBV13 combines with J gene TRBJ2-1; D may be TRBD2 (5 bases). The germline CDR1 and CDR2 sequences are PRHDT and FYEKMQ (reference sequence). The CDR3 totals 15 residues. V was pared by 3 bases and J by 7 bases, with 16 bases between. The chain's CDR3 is CASSLSGPLINEQFF. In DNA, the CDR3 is TGTGCCAGCAGCTTGAGCGGACCCTTGATAAATGAGCAGTTCTTC.

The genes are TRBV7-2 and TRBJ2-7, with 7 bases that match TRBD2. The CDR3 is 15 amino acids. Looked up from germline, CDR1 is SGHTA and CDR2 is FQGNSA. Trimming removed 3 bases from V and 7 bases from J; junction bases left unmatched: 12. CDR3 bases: TGTGCCAGCAGCTTGCCCGGGAGGACTCCGGGAGAGCAGTACTTC. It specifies CASSLPGRTPGEQYF.

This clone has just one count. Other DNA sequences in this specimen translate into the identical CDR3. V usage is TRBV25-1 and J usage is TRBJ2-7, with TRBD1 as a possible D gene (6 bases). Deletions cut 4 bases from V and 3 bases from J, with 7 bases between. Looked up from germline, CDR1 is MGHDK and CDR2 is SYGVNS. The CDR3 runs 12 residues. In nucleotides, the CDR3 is TGTGCCAGCAGTGTCAGGGGCTACGAGCAGTACTTC. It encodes CASSVRGYEQYF.

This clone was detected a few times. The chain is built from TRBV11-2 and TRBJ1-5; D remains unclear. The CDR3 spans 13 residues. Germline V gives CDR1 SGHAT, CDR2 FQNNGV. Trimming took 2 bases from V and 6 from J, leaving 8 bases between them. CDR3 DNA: TGTGCCAGCAGCTTATATGGCGGTCAGCCCCAGCATTTT. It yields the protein CASSLYGGQPQHF.

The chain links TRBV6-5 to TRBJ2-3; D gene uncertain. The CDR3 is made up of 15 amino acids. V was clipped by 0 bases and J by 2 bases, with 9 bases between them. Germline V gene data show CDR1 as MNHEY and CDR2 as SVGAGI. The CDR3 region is CASSYSPVATDTQYF. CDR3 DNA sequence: TGTGCCAGCAGTTACTCACCCGTAGCCACAGATACGCAGTATTTT.

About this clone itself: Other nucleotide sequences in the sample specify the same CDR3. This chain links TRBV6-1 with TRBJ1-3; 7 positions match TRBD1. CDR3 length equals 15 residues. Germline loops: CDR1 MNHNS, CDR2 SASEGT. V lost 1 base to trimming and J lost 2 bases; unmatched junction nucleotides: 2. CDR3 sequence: CASSEGTGAGNTIYF. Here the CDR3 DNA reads TGTGCCAGCAGTGAAGGAACAGGGGCTGGAAACACCATATATTTT.

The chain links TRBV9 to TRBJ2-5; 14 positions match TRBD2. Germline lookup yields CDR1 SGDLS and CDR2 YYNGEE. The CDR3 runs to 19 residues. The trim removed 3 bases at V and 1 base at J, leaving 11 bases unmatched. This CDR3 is CASSDPKEGTSGSQETQYF. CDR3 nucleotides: TGTGCCAGCAGCGATCCTAAAGAAGGGACTAGCGGGAGCCAAGAGACCCAGTACTTC.

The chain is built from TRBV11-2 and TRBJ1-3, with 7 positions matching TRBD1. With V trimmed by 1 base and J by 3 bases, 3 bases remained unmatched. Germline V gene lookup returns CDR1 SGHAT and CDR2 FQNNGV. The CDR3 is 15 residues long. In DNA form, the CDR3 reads TGTGCCAGCAGCTTAGCAGGGACAGATGGAAACACCATATATTTT. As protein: CASSLAGTDGNTIYF.

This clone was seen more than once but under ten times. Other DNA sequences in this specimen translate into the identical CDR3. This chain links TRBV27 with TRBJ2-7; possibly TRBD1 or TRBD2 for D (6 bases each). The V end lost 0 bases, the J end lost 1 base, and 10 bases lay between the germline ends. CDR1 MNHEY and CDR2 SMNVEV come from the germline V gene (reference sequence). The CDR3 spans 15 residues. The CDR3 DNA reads TGTGCCAGCAGTTTATCGGGGGGCGCGTCCTACGAGCAGTACTTC. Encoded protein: CASSLSGGASYEQYF.

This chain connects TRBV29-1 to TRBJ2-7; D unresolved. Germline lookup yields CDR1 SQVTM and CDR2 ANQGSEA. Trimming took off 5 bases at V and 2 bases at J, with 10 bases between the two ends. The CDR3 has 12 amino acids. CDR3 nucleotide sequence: TGCAGCGTTTTAGATGAGACCTACGAGCAGTACTTC. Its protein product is CSVLDETYEQYF.

As DNA, the CDR3 is TGTGCCAGCAGCTTATTTCCCAGGGAGGGATATAGCAATCAGCCCCAGCATTTT. Amino acid sequence: CASSLFPREGYSNQPQHF. The J gene is TRBJ1-5, the V gene TRBV7-6, with D maybe TRBD1 (5 bases). Germline V lookup: CDR1 SGHVS, CDR2 FNYEAQ. The V end was cut by 2 bases, the J end by 0 bases, with 17 bases between. There are 18 residues in the CDR3.

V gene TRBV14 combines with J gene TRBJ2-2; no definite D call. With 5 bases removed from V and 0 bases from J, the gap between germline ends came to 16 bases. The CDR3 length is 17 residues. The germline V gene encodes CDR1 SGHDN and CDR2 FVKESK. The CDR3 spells CASSENGAIPNTGELFF. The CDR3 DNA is TGTGCCAGCAGCGAAAACGGCGCCATACCGAACACCGGGGAGCTGTTTTTT.